Given below is one TCR beta chain in context. Antigen unknown. V lost 6 bases, J lost 7 bases, and 19 bases lay in between. This CDR3 has 15 amino acids. Germline values: CDR1 MNHEY, CDR2 SVGAGI. The sample belongs to a study of shared clonotypes between healthy human individuals. TCRdb keeps only in-frame clones here, not all; method: immunoSEQ multiplex PCR. The profile covers more than 2,000,000 clones, with approximately 95% appearing a single time and 0.39% taken by the ten largest. The donors were adults (healthy and HIV-negative) with no recent acute infections or vaccinations. Study results and limitations: Generation probabilities of non-shared clonotypes were lower (relative to those shared by all four donors). Sharing of clonotypes among donors was expected to vary with sequencing depth.

The sequencing sample was made of naive CD4+ T cells from PBMCs. Subset in this sample: CD45RA+ positively selected. This chain links TRBV6-5 with TRBJ1-5, with D possibly matching TRBD1 (5 bases). The sequence was obtained from a man aged 18 to 30 in good health. Some clones in this sample may be carry-over from other donors' samples. The CDR3 region has the DNA TGTGCCAGCAGCCCCGGGACGACGGGGGGGCAGCCCCAGCATTTT. Amino acid sequence: CASSPGTTGGQPQHF.